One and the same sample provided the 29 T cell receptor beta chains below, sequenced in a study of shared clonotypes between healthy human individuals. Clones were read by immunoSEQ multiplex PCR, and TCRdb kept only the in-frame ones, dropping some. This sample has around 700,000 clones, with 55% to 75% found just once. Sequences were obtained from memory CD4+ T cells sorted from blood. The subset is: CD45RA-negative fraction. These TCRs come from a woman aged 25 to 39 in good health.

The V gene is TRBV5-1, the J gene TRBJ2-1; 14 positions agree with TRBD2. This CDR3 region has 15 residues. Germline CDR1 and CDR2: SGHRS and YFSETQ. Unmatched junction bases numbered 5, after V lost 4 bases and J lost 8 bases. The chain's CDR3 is CASSIGLAGGYEQFF. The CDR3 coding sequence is TGCGCCAGCAGCATCGGACTAGCGGGAGGCTATGAGCAGTTCTTC.

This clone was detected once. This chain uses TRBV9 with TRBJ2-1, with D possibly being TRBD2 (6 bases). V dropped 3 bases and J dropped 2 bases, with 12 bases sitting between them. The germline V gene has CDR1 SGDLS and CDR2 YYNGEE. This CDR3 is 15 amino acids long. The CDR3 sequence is CASSERGGTYNEQFF. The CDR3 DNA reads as TGTGCCAGCAGCGAAAGGGGAGGCACCTACAATGAGCAGTTCTTC.

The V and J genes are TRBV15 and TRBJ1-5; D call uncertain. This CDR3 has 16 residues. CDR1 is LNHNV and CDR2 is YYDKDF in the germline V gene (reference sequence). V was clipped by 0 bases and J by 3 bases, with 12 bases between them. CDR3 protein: CATSRDQAGSNQPQHF. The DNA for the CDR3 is TGTGCCACCAGCAGAGATCAAGCAGGATCCAATCAGCCCCAGCATTTT.

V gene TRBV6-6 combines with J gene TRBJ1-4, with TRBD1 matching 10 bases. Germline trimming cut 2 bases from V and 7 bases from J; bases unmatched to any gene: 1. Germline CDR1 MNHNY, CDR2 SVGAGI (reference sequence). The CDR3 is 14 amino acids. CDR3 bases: TGTGCCAGCAGTTACGGACAGGGGGGTGAAAAACTGTTTTTT. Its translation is CASSYGQGGEKLFF.

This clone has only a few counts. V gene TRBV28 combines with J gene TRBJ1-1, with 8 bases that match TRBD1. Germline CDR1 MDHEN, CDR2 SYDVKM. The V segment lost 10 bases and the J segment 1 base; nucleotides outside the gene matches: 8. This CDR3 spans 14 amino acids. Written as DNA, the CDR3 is TGTGCCACCTTCGTCGGACAGGGGAACACTGAAGCTTTCTTT. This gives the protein CATFVGQGNTEAFF.

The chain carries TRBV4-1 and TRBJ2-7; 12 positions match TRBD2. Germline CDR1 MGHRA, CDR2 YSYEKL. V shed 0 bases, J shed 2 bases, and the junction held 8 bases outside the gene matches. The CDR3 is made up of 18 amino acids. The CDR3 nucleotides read TGCGCCAGCAGCCAAGAGGCTAGCGGGAGGGCTATTGCCTACGAGCAGTACTTC. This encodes CASSQEASGRAIAYEQYF.

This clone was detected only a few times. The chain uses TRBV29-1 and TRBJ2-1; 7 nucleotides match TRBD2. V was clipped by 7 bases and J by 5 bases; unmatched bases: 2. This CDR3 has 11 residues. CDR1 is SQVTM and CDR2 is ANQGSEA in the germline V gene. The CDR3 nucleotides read TGCAGCGGCGGGGGTCACAATGAGCAGTTCTTC. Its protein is CSGGGHNEQFF.

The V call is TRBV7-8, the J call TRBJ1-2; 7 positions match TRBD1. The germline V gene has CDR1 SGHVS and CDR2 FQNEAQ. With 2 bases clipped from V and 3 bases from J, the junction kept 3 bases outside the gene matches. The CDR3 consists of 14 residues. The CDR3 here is CASSLRGQDYGYTF. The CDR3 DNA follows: TGTGCCAGCAGCTTACGAGGACAGGACTATGGCTACACCTTC.

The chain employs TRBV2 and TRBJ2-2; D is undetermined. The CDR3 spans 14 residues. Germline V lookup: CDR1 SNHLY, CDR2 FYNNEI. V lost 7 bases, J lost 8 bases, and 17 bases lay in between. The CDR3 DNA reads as TGTGCCAGCATGGCGGCCAATGGTCCTGGGGAGCTGTTTTTT. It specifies CASMAANGPGELFF.

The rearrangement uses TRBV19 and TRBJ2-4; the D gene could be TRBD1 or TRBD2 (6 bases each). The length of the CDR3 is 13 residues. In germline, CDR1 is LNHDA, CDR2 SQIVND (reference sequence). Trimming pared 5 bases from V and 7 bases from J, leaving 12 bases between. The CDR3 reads CASSWGAGNIQYF. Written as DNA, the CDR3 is TGTGCCAGTAGTTGGGGGGCCGGCAACATTCAGTACTTC. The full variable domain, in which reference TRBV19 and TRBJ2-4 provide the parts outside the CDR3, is DGGITQSPKYLFRKEGQNVTLSCEQNLNHDAMYWYRQDPGQGLRLIYYSQIVNDFQKGDIAEGYSVSREKKESFPLTVTSAQKNPTAFYLCASSWGAGNIQYFGAGTRLSVL.

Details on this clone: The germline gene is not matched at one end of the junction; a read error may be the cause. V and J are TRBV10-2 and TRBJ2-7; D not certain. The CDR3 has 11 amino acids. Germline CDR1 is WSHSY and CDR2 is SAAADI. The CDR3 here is CASSSTFTSSF. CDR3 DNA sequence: TGCGCCAGCAGCTCCACGTTCACCTCGAGCTTC.

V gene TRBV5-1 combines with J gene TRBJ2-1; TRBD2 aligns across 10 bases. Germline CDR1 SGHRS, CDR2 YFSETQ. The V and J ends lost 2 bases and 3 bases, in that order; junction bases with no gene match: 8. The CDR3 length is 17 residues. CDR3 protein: CASSFSPSGSLYNEQFF. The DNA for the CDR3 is TGCGCCAGCAGCTTTTCGCCTAGCGGGAGCCTCTACAATGAGCAGTTCTTC.

CDR3 nucleotides: TGCGCCAGCAGCGGGCAACCTACTTACGAGCAGTACTTC. The encoded protein is CASSGQPTYEQYF. V is TRBV5-1 and J is TRBJ2-7; D ambiguous. This CDR3 contains 13 residues. The V gene lost 4 bases and the J gene lost 4 bases, with 12 bases spanning the gap. Germline V CDR1 and CDR2: SGHRS, YFSETQ.

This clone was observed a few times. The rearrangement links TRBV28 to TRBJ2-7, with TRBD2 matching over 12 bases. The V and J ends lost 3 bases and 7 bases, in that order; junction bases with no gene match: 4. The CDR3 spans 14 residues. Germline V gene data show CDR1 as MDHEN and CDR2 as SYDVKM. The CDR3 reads CASSLAGLAGEQYF. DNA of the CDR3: TGTGCCAGCAGTTTGGCGGGACTAGCGGGTGAGCAGTACTTC.

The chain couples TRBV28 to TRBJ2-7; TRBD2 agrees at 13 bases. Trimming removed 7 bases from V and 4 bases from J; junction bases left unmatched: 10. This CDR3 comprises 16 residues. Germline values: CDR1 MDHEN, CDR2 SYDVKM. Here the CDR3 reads CASNTPGLAGKYEQYF. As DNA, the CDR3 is TGTGCCAGCAACACACCGGGACTAGCGGGAAAATACGAGCAGTACTTC.

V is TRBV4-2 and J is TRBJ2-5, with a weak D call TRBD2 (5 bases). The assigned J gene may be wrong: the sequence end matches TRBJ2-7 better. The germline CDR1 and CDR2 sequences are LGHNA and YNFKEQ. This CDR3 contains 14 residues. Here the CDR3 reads CASSQPGTSYEQYF. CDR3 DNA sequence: TGTGCCAGCAGCCAGCCGGGAACCTCCTACGAGCAGTACTTC.

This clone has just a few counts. The CDR3 DNA reads TGTGCCAGCAGCTTGCGGGTCGACAACGAGCAGTACTTC. This codes for CASSLRVDNEQYF. The chain employs TRBV7-6 and TRBJ2-7; a possible D gene is TRBD2 (5 bases). Trimming left V 3 bases short and J 5 bases short, with 11 bases between. This CDR3 has 13 amino acids. Germline assignment: CDR1 SGHVS and CDR2 FNYEAQ.

CDR3 residues: CASSRGPPGDTQYF. As DNA, the CDR3 is TGCGCCAGCAGCCGGGGGCCCCCGGGAGATACGCAGTATTTT. The rearrangement links TRBV5-1 to TRBJ2-3, with D perhaps being TRBD1 or TRBD2 (6 bases each). V lost 4 bases to trimming and J lost 5 bases, with 14 bases between them. The length of the CDR3 is 14 residues. In germline, CDR1 is SGHRS, CDR2 YFSETQ.

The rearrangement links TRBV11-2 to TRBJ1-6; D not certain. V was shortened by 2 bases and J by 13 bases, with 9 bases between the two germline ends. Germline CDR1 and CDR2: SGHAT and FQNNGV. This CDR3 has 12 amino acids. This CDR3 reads CASSLPSTPLHF. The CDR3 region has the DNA TGTGCCAGCAGCTTACCCAGCACGCCCCTCCACTTT.

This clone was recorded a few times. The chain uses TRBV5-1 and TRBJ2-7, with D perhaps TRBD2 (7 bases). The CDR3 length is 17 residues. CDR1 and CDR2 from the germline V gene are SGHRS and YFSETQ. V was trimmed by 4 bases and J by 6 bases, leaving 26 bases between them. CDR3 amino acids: CASSEQGFRREVPEQYF. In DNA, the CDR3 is TGCGCCAGCAGCGAACAGGGATTCCGTCGGGAGGTCCCCGAGCAGTACTTC.

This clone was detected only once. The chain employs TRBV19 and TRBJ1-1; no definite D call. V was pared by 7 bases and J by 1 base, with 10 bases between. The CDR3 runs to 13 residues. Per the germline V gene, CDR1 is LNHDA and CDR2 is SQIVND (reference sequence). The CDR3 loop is CASTPFQNTEAFF. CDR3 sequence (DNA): TGTGCCAGTACTCCGTTCCAGAACACTGAAGCTTTCTTT.

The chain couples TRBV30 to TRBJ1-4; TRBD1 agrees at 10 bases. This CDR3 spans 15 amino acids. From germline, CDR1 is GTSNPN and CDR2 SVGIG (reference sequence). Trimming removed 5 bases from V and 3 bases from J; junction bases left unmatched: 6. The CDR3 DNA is TGTGCCTGGTCGACAGGGGGCGCATCTAATGAAAAACTGTTTTTT. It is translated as CAWSTGGASNEKLFF. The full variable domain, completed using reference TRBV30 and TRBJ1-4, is SQTIHQWPATLVQPVGSPLSLECTVEGTSNPNLYWYRQAAGRGLQLLFYSVGIGQISSEVPQNLSASRPQDRQFILSSKKLLLSDSGFYLCAWSTGGASNEKLFFGSGTQLSVL.

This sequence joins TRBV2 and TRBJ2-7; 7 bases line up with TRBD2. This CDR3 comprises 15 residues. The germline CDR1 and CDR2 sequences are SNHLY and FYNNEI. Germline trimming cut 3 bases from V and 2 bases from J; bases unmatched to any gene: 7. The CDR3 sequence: CASSERGTSTYEQYF. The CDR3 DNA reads TGTGCCAGCAGTGAGCGGGGGACTTCTACCTACGAGCAGTACTTC. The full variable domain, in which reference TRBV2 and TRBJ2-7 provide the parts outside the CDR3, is EPEVTQTPSHQVTQMGQEVILRCVPISNHLYFYWYRQILGQKVEFLVSFYNNEISEKSEIFDDQFSVERPDGSNFTLKIRSTKLEDSAMYFCASSERGTSTYEQYFGPGTRLTVT.

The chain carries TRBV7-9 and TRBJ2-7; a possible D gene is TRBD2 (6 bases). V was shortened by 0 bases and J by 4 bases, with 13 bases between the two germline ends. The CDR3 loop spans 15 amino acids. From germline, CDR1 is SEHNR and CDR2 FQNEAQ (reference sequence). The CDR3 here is CASSLAGGSGYEQYF. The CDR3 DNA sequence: TGTGCCAGCAGCTTAGCGGGAGGTTCTGGTTACGAGCAGTACTTC.

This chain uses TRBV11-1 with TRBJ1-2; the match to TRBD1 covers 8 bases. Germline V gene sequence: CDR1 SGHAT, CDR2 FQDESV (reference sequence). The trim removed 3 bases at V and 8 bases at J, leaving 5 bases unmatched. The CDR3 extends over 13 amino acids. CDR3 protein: CASSLGTGAGYTF. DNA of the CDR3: TGTGCCAGCAGCTTGGGGACAGGTGCCGGCTACACCTTC. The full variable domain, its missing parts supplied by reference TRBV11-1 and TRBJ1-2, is EAEVAQSPRYKITEKSQAVAFWCDPISGHATLYWYRQILGQGPELLVQFQDESVVDDSQLPKDRFSAERLKGVDSTLKIQPAELGDSAMYLCASSLGTGAGYTFGSGTRLTVV.

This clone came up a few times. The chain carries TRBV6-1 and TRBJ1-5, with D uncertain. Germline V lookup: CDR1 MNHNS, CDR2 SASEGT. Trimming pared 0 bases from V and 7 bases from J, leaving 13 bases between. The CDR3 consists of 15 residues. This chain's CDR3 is CASSEALPIGQPQHF. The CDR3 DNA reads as TGTGCCAGCAGTGAAGCGCTTCCTATTGGGCAGCCCCAGCATTTT.

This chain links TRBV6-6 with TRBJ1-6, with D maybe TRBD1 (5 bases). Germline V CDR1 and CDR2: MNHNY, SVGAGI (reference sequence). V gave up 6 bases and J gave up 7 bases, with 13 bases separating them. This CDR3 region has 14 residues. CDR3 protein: CASSRTGFNSPLHF. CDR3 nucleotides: TGTGCCAGCAGCAGAACAGGTTTCAATTCACCCCTCCACTTT.

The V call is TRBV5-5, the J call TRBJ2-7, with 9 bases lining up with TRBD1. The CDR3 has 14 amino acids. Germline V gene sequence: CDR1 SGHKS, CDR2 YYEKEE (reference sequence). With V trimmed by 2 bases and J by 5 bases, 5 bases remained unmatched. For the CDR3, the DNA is TGTGCCAGCAGCTTCTGGACAGGGGTCGACGAGCAGTACTTC. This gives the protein CASSFWTGVDEQYF.

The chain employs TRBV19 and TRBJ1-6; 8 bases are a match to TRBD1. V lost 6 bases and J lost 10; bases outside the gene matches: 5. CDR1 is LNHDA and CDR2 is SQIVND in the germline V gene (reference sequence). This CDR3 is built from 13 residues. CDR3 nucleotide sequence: TGTGCCAGTAGCCAGACAGGGGCCTCACCCCTCCACTTT. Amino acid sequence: CASSQTGASPLHF. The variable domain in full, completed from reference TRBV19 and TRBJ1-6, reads DGGITQSPKYLFRKEGQNVTLSCEQNLNHDAMYWYRQDPGQGLRLIYYSQIVNDFQKGDIAEGYSVSREKKESFPLTVTSAQKNPTAFYLCASSQTGASPLHFGNGTRLTVT.